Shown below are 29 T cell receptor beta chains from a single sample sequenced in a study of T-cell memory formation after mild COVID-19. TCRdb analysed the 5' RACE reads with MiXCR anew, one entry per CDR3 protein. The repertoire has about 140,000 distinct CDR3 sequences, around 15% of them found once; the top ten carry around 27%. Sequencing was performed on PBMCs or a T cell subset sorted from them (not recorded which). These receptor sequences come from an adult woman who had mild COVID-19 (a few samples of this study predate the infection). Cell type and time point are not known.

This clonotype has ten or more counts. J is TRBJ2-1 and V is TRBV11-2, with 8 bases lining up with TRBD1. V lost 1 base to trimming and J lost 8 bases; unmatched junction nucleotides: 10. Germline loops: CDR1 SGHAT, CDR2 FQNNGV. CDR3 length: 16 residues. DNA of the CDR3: TGTGCCAGCAGCTTAGTGGGCAGGGGGCAGATGGATGAGCAGTTCTTC. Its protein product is CASSLVGRGQMDEQFF. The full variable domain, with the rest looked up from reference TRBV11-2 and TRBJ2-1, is EAGVAQSPRYKIIEKRQSVAFWCNPISGHATLYWYQQILGQGPKLLIQFQNNGVVDDSQLPKDRFSAERLKGVDSTLKIQPAKLEDSAVYLCASSLVGRGQMDEQFFGPGTRLTVL.

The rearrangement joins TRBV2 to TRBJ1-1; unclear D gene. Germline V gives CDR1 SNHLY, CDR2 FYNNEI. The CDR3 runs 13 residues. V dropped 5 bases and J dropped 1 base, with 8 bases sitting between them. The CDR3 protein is CASSQWPNTEAFF. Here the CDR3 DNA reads TGTGCCAGCAGTCAGTGGCCGAACACTGAAGCTTTCTTT.

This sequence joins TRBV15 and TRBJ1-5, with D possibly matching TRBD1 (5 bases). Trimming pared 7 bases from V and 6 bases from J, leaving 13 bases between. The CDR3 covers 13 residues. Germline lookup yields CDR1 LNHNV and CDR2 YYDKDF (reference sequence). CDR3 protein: CATTEGSGQPQHF. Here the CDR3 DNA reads TGTGCCACCACAGAGGGGTCTGGTCAGCCCCAGCATTTT.

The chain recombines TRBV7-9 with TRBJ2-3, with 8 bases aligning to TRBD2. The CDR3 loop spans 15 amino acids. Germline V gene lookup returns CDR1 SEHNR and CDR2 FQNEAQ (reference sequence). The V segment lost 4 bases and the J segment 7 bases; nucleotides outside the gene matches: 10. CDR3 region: CASSSGTREGNTQYF. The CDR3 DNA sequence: TGTGCCAGCAGCTCCGGGACTAGGGAGGGGAATACGCAGTATTTT.

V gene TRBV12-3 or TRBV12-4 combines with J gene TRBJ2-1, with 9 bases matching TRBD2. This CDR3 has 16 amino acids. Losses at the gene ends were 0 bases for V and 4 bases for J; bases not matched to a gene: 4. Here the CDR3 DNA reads TGTGCCAGCAGTTTAGCGCTCGGACTAGCGTACAATGAGCAGTTCTTC. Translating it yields CASSLALGLAYNEQFF.

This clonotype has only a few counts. The CDR3 nucleotides read TGTGCCAGCAGTTTCTGGGGGGAGTTAGAAGAGACCCAGTACTTC. It encodes CASSFWGELEETQYF. The chain recombines TRBV12-3 or TRBV12-4 with TRBJ2-5, with D possibly TRBD2 on 6 matching bases. V lost 3 bases to trimming and J lost 3 bases, with 14 bases between them. The CDR3 is made up of 15 amino acids.

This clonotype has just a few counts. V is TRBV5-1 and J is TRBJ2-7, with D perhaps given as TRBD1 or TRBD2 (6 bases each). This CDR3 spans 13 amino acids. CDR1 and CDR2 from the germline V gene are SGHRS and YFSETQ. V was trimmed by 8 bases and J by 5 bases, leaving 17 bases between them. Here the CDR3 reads CASRRDTGDEQYF. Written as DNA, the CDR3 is TGCGCCAGTCGCCGGGACACGGGAGACGAGCAGTACTTC.

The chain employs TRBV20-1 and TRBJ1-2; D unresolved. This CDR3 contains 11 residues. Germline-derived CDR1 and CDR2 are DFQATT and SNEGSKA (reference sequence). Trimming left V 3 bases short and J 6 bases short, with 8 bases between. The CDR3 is CSASAVHGYTF. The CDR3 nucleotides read TGCAGTGCTAGCGCGGTCCATGGCTACACCTTC.

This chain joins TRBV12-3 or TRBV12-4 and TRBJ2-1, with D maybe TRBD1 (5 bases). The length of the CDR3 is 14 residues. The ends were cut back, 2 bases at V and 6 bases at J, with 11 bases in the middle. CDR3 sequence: CASSLRWGPNEQFF. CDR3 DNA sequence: TGTGCCAGCAGTTTAAGGTGGGGCCCCAATGAGCAGTTCTTC.

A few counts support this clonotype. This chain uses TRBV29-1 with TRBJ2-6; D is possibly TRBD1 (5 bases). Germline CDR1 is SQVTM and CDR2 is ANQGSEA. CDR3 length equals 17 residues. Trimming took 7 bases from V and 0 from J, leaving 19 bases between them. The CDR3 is CSAYFLDSPSGANVLTF. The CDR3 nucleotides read TGCAGCGCCTACTTCCTCGACAGTCCCTCTGGGGCCAACGTCCTGACTTTC.

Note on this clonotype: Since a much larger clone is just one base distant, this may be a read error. As DNA, the CDR3 is TGTGCCAGCAGCGTAACGAACACCGGGGAGCTGTTTTTT. It is translated as CASSVTNTGELFF. V gene TRBV9 combines with J gene TRBJ2-2; D remains ambiguous. CDR1 SGDLS and CDR2 YYNGEE come from the germline V gene. The V end was cut by 1 base, the J end by 0 bases, with 1 base between. This CDR3 contains 13 residues.

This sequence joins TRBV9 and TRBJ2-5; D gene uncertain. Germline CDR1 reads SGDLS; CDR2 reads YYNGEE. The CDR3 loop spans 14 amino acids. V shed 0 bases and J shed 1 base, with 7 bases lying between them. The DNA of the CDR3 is TGTGCCAGCAGCGTAGGTTCCTTCCAAGAGACCCAGTACTTC. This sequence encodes CASSVGSFQETQYF.

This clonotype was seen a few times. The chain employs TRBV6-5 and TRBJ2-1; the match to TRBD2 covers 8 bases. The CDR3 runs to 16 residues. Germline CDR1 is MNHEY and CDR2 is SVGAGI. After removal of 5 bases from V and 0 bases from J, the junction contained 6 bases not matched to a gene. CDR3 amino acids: CASSVTGTSSYNEQFF. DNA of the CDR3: TGTGCCAGCAGTGTTACCGGGACTAGCTCCTACAATGAGCAGTTCTTC.

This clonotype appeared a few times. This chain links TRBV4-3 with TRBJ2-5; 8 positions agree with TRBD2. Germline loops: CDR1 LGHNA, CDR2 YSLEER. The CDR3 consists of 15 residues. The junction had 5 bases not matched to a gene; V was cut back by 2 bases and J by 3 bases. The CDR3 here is CASSQYGAGEETQYF. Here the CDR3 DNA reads TGCGCCAGCAGCCAATACGGAGCGGGAGAAGAGACCCAGTACTTC.

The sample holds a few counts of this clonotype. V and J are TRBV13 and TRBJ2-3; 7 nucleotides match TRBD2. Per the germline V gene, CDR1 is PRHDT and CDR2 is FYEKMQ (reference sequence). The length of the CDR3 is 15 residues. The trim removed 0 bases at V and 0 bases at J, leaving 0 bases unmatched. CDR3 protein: CASSLGGRSTDTQYF. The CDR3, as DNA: TGTGCCAGCAGCTTAGGCGGGAGGAGCACAGATACGCAGTATTTT. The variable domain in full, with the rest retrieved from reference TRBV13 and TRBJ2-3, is AAGVIQSPRHLIKEKRETATLKCYPIPRHDTVYWYQQGPGQDPQFLISFYEKMQSDKGSIPDRFSAQQFSDYHSELNMSSLELGDSALYFCASSLGGRSTDTQYFGPGTRLTVL.

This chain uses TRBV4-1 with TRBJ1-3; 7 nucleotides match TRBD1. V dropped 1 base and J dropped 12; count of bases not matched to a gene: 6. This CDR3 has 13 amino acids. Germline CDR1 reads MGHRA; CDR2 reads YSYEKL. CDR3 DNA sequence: TGCGCCAGCAGCCAAGGGTCGACAGGGCTCATATATTTT. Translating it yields CASSQGSTGLIYF.

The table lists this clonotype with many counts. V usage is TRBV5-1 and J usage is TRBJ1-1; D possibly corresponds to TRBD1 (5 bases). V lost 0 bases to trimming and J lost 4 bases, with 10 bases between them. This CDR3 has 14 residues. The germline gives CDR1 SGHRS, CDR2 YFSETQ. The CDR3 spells CASSLAGGGTEAFF. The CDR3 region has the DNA TGCGCCAGCAGCTTGGCCGGGGGTGGCACTGAAGCTTTCTTT. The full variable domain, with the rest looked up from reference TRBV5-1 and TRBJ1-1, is KAGVTQTPRYLIKTRGQQVTLSCSPISGHRSVSWYQQTPGQGLQFLFEYFSETQRNKGNFPGRFSGRQFSNSRSEMNVSTLELGDSALYLCASSLAGGGTEAFFGQGTRLTVV.

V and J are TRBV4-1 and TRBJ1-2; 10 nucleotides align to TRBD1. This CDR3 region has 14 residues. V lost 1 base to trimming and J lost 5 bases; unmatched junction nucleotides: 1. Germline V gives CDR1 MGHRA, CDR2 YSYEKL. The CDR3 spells CASSQVGQGYGYTF. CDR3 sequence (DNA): TGCGCCAGCAGCCAAGTGGGACAGGGGTATGGCTACACCTTC.

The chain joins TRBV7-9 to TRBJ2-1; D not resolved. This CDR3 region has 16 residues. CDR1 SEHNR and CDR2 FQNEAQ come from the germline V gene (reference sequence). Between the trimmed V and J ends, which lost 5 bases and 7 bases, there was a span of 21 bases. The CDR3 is CASSTSPAGENNEQFF. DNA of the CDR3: TGTGCCAGCAGCACATCTCCGGCTGGAGAGAATAATGAGCAGTTCTTC. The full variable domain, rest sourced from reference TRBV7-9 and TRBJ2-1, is DTGVSQNPRHKITKRGQNVTFRCDPISEHNRLYWYRQTLGQGPEFLTYFQNEAQLEKSRLLSDRFSAERPKGSFSTLEIQRTEQGDSAMYLCASSTSPAGENNEQFFGPGTRLTVL.

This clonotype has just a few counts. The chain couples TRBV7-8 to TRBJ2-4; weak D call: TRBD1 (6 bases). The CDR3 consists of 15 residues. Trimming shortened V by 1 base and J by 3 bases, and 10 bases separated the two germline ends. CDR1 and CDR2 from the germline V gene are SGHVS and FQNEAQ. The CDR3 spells CASSLGAGDKNIQYF. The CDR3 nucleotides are TGTGCCAGCAGCTTAGGAGCAGGGGACAAAAACATTCAGTACTTC.

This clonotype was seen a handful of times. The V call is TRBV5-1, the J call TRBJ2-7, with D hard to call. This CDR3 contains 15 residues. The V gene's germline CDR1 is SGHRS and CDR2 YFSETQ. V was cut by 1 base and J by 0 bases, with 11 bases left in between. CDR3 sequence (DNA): TGCGCCAGCAGCTTGACTGATCCCTACTCCTACGAGCAGTACTTC. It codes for CASSLTDPYSYEQYF.

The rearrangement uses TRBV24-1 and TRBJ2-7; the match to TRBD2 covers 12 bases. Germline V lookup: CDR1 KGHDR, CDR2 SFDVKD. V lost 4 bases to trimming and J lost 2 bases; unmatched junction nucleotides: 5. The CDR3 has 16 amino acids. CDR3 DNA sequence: TGTGCCACCAGTGACCAGACTAGCGGGAGTACCTACGAGCAGTACTTC. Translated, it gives CATSDQTSGSTYEQYF.

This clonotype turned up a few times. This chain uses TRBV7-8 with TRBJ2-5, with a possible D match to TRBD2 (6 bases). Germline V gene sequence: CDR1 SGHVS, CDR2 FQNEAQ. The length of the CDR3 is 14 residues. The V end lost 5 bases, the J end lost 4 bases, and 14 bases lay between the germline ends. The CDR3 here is CASSPDSGPETQYF. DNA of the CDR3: TGTGCCAGCAGCCCCGACAGCGGGCCAGAGACCCAGTACTTC.

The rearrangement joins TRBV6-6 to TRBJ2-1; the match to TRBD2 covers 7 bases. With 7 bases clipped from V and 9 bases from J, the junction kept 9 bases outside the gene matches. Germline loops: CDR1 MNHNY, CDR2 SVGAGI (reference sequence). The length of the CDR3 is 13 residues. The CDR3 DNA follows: TGTGCCAGCACGGCGGGGGTCATGGGTGAGCAGTTCTTC. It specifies CASTAGVMGEQFF.

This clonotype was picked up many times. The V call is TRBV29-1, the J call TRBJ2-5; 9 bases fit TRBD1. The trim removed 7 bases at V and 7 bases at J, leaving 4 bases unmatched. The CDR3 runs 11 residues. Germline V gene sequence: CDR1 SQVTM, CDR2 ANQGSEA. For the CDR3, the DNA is TGCAGCGCTTTGGACAGGGGGACCCAGTACTTC. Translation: CSALDRGTQYF. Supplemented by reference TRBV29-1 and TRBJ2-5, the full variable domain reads SAVISQKPSRDICQRGTSLTIQCQVDSQVTMMFWYRQQPGQSLTLIATANQGSEATYESGFVIDKFPISRPNLTFSTLTVSNMSPEDSSIYLCSALDRGTQYFGPGTRLLVL.

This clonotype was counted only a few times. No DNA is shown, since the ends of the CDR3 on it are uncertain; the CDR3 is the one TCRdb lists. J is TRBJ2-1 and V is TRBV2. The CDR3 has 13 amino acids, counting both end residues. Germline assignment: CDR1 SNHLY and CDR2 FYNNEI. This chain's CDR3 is CASSSSGLVEQFF.

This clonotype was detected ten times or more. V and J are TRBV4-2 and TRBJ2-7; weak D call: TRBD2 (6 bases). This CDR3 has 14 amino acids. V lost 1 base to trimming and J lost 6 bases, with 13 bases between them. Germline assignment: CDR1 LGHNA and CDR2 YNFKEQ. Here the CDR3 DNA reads TGTGCCAGCAGCCAAGCGGGAGAGGTAGCCGAGCAGTACTTC. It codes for CASSQAGEVAEQYF.

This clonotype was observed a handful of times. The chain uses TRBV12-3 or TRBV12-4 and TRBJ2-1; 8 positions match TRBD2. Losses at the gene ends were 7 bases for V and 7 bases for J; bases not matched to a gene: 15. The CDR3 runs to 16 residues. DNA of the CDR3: TGTGCCAGCAACAGTTTTGGTACGGGAGGGAAGAATGAGCAGTTCTTC. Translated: CASNSFGTGGKNEQFF.

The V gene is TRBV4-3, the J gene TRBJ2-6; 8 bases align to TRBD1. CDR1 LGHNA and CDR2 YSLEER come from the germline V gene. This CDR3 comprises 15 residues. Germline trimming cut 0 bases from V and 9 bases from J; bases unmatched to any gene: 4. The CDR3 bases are TGCGCCAGCAGCCAAGATATCGGACAGGGCAACGTCCTGACTTTC. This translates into CASSQDIGQGNVLTF.